This T cell receptor (beta chain) was sequenced for a study of OX40 agonist ivuxolimab in advanced cancers. The study, taken as a whole, reports: Partly responding patients at 0.1-3.0 mg/kg showed some of the smallest clonal expansion. CD4+ and CD8+ blood T cells expanded clonally by week 6 at 0.1 to 3.0 mg/kg.

Sequencing was performed with immunoSEQ multiplex PCR; in TCRdb, only in-frame clones are kept and a portion is missing. The sample contains 30,000 to 35,000 clones, 70% to 90% of which appear only once. On this clone itself: The antigen remains undetermined.

V lost 5 bases and J lost 2; bases outside the gene matches: 12. This CDR3 is built from 17 residues. Germline V CDR1 and CDR2: MNHEY, SMNVEV (reference sequence). Patients were excluded for autoimmune disease history or systemic immunosuppression. The sample consisted of CD4+ or CD8+ T cells sorted from blood, taken in a trial of the OX40 agonist ivuxolimab. The receptor comes from an adult with an advanced solid tumor such as melanoma, head and neck, liver or kidney cancer. The gene calls are TRBV27 and TRBJ2-1, with 7 bases lining up with TRBD2. Here the CDR3 reads CASSPRQVAGAYNEQFF. CDR3 coding DNA: TGTGCCAGCAGTCCCCGCCAGGTTGCGGGGGCCTACAATGAGCAGTTCTTC.